This entry lists 10 T cell receptor beta chains sequenced from one sample in a study of beta chain features in type 1 diabetes. Study-wide results and limits: TCRB CDR3s from Type 1 diabetes patients were moderately but significantly shorter in all four CD4+ subsets.

No antigen is known for these receptors. Since all of the isolated RNA was reverse transcribed, expressed TCRB transcripts were what got sequenced. Only in-frame clones appear in the TCRdb table, and some are missing; sequencing was by immunoSEQ multiplex PCR. Here the sample spans about 340,000 clones, about 13% being singletons. Sample: naive CD4+ T cells from blood. The origin of the receptors is a woman aged 18-30 years with type 1 diabetes.

The chain uses TRBV2 and TRBJ1-2; 7 bases align to TRBD1. V lost 5 bases and J lost 4; bases outside the gene matches: 4. The CDR3 is made up of 13 amino acids. The germline V gene encodes CDR1 SNHLY and CDR2 FYNNEI. CDR3 DNA sequence: TGTGCCAGCAGTTACCGGGACAGCTATGGCTACACCTTC. Translating it yields CASSYRDSYGYTF. Variable domain in full (rest from reference TRBV2 and TRBJ1-2): EPEVTQTPSHQVTQMGQEVILRCVPISNHLYFYWYRQILGQKVEFLVSFYNNEISEKSEIFDDQFSVERPDGSNFTLKIRSTKLEDSAMYFCASSYRDSYGYTFGSGTRLTVV.

The gene calls are TRBV5-4 and TRBJ2-5, with unresolved D. The ends were cut back, 0 bases at V and 2 bases at J, with 5 bases in the middle. The CDR3 consists of 13 residues. Germline V CDR1 and CDR2: SGHNT, YYREEE (reference sequence). CDR3 residues: CASSLAIQETQYF. DNA of the CDR3: TGTGCCAGCAGCTTGGCCATTCAAGAGACCCAGTACTTC.

This clone was observed a handful of times. J is TRBJ2-4 and V is TRBV7-2; no reliable D call. CDR1 and CDR2 (germline): SGHTA, FQGNSA. V lost 2 bases to trimming and J lost 8 bases, with 13 bases between them. The CDR3 length is 14 residues. The CDR3 nucleotides read TGTGCCAGCAGCTTACAGGTCCCCCCAGACATTCAGTACTTC. It encodes CASSLQVPPDIQYF.

A few counts support this clone. The CDR3 here is CASSIYGQRGDYGYTF. The CDR3, as DNA: TGTGCCAGTAGTATCTACGGACAGCGAGGCGACTATGGCTACACCTTC. V and J are TRBV19 and TRBJ1-2; D is perhaps TRBD1 (6 bases). This CDR3 region has 16 residues. In germline, CDR1 is LNHDA, CDR2 SQIVND (reference sequence). The ends were cut back, 3 bases at V and 3 bases at J, with 17 bases in the middle. The variable domain in full, completed from reference TRBV19 and TRBJ1-2, reads DGGITQSPKYLFRKEGQNVTLSCEQNLNHDAMYWYRQDPGQGLRLIYYSQIVNDFQKGDIAEGYSVSREKKESFPLTVTSAQKNPTAFYLCASSIYGQRGDYGYTFGSGTRLTVV.

The V and J genes are TRBV16 and TRBJ2-7, with 7 bases identical to TRBD1. The CDR3 length is 13 residues. Germline assignment: CDR1 KGHSY and CDR2 FQNENV. J gave up 3 bases and V 5 bases, and 4 bases lay outside the gene matches. The CDR3: CASSKRDSYEQYV. In DNA form, the CDR3 reads TGTGCCAGCAGCAAACGGGACAGCTACGAGCAGTACGTC.

The chain joins TRBV5-1 to TRBJ2-2; 8 bases map to TRBD2. The CDR3 is 16 amino acids. Trimming cost V 1 base and J 2 bases; bases outside gene matches: 4. Per germline, CDR1 SGHRS and CDR2 YFSETQ. As DNA, the CDR3 is TGCGCCAGCAGCTTGTTGGCGGGAGGCAACACCGGGGAGCTGTTTTTT. Its translation: CASSLLAGGNTGELFF.

V gene TRBV19 combines with J gene TRBJ1-2; D is undetermined. V lost 7 bases and J lost 4, with 16 bases in between. The CDR3 extends over 14 amino acids. Looked up from germline, CDR1 is LNHDA and CDR2 is SQIVND (reference sequence). The CDR3 DNA reads as TGTGCCAGTACCCCGCCCCAACTGAGCTATGGCTACACCTTC. Translating it yields CASTPPQLSYGYTF.

This clone was found a few times. This chain uses TRBV7-9 with TRBJ1-2; D is undetermined. V dropped 4 bases and J dropped 4 bases, with 19 bases sitting between them. CDR3 length equals 16 residues. Germline CDR1 reads SEHNR; CDR2 reads FQNEAQ (reference sequence). This chain's CDR3 is CASSSPLLARSYGYTF. The CDR3 DNA reads TGTGCCAGCAGCTCCCCTTTGTTGGCGCGGAGCTATGGCTACACCTTC.

The V and J genes are TRBV5-1 and TRBJ2-5; D gene uncertain. Looked up from germline, CDR1 is SGHRS and CDR2 is YFSETQ. V was pared by 0 bases and J by 3 bases, with 6 bases between. This CDR3 region has 13 residues. In nucleotides, the CDR3 is TGCGCCAGCAGCTTGGTCCCAGAAGAGACCCAGTACTTC. It is translated as CASSLVPEETQYF.

There are a few counts of this clone. Here the CDR3 reads CAISEGSGNTEAFF. In DNA form, the CDR3 reads TGTGCCATCAGTGAGGGCAGCGGAAACACTGAAGCTTTCTTT. This sequence joins TRBV10-3 and TRBJ1-1, with D unclear. This CDR3 is 14 amino acids long. Germline CDR1 is ENHRY and CDR2 is SYGVKD. Trimming stripped 2 bases from V and 2 bases from J, with 9 bases between.